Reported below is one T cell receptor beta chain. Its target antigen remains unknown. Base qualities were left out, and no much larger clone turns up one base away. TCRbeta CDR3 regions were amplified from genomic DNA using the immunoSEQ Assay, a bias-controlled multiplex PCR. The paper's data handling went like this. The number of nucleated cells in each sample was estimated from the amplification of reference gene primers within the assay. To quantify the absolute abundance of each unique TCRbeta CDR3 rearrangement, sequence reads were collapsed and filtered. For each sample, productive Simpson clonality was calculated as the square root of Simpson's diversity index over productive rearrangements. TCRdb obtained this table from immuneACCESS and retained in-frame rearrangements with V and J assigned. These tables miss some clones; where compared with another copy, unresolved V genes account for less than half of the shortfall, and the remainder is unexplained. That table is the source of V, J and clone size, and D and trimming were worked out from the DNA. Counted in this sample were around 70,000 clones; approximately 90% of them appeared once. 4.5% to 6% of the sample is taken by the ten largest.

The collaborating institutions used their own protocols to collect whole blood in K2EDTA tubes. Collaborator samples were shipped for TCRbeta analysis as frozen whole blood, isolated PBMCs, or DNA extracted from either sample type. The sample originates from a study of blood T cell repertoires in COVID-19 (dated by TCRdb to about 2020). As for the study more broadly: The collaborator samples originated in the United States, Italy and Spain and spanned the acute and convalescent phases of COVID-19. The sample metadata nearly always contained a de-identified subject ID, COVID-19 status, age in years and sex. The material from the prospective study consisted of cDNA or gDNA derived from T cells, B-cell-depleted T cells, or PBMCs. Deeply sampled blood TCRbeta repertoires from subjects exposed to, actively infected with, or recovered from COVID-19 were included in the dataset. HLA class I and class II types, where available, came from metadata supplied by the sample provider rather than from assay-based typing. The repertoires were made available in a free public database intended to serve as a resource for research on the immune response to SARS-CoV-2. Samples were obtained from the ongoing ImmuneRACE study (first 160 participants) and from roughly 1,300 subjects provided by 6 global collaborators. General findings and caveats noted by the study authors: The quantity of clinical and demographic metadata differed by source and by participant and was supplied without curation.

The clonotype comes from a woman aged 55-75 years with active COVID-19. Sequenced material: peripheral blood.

The nucleotides are TGTGCCAGCAGTGGGGGGACTAGAGGACTTCAAGAGACCCAGTACTTC. The encoded protein is CASSGGTRGLQETQYF. The sequence links TRBV6-6 to TRBJ2-5; 8 central bases correspond to TRBD2. The CDR1 and CDR2 encoded by the germline V gene (reference sequence) are MNHNY and SVGAGI. Trimmed from V: 5 bases; trimmed from J: 2 bases; junction bases lacking a gene match: 10. The CDR3 contains 16 residues, cysteine and phenylalanine counted. Kept here is only the CDR3 DNA, which spans 48 bases and is read in frame from base 1.